One sample yielded the 20 T cell receptor beta chains listed below, sequenced in a study of control samples from healthy donors and cancer patients. Profiling relied on immunoSEQ multiplex PCR, and the TCRdb table lists in-frame clones only, not all of them. The repertoire includes more than 45,000 clones, approximately 93% of them detected once, and 20% to 30% sits in the top ten. Sequenced: PBMCs. The receptor source for this set is a woman aged 50 to 60 with head and neck cancer.

The CDR3 sequence is CASSSSTGSGAYNEQFF. The DNA for the CDR3 is TGTGCCAGTAGTAGTTCTACAGGGTCAGGGGCCTACAATGAGCAGTTCTTC. This chain links TRBV19 with TRBJ2-1; a weak D match, TRBD1 (6 bases). The CDR3 has 17 residues. V lost 4 bases and J lost 2, with 18 bases in between. Germline V CDR1 and CDR2: LNHDA, SQIVND (reference sequence).

This clone was seen a few times. The chain couples TRBV30 to TRBJ2-1; 16 nucleotides agree with TRBD2. The CDR3 has 19 amino acids. Germline V lookup: CDR1 GTSNPN, CDR2 SVGIG (reference sequence). Trimming removed 1 base from V and 0 bases from J; junction bases left unmatched: 6. CDR3 sequence: CAWSGGTSGGEISYNEQFF. CDR3 nucleotides: TGTGCCTGGAGTGGCGGGACTAGCGGGGGGGAGATCTCCTACAATGAGCAGTTCTTC.

The chain uses TRBV9 and TRBJ2-3; D may be TRBD1 (6 bases). The CDR3 length is 16 residues. The V end lost 0 bases, the J end lost 0 bases, and 11 bases lay between the germline ends. Germline lookup yields CDR1 SGDLS and CDR2 YYNGEE. CDR3 amino acids: CASSVGSGASTDTQYF. The CDR3 DNA reads TGTGCCAGCAGCGTAGGATCAGGGGCTAGCACAGATACGCAGTATTTT.

This clone was found a few times. This sequence joins TRBV4-2 and TRBJ2-5; D may match TRBD1 or TRBD2 (6 bases each). The CDR3 is made up of 16 amino acids. Between the trimmed V and J ends, which lost 0 bases and 0 bases, there was a span of 11 bases. The germline CDR1 and CDR2 sequences are LGHNA and YNFKEQ. CDR3 DNA sequence: TGTGCCAGCAGCCAAGAGGGGGGCAGGTACCAAGAGACCCAGTACTTC. Translation: CASSQEGGRYQETQYF.

The chain couples TRBV11-3 to TRBJ2-5, with TRBD2 identical over 7 bases. Losses at the gene ends were 5 bases for V and 5 bases for J; bases not matched to a gene: 11. Germline CDR1 reads SGHNT; CDR2 reads YENEEA. CDR3 length: 15 residues. The CDR3 DNA reads as TGTGCCAGCAGCACTGGACTAGGCGTTGAGGAGACCCAGTACTTC. It yields the protein CASSTGLGVEETQYF.

The J gene is TRBJ2-2, the V gene TRBV5-5; maybe TRBD2 (6 bases). The CDR3 runs to 16 residues. CDR1 is SGHKS and CDR2 is YYEKEE in the germline V gene (reference sequence). With 4 bases removed from V and 4 bases from J, the gap between germline ends came to 17 bases. CDR3 loop: CASSLLGDSTTGELFF. The CDR3 DNA is TGTGCCAGCAGCCTGCTAGGGGACTCTACCACCGGGGAGCTGTTTTTT.

A few counts support this clone. J is TRBJ1-6 and V is TRBV9; TRBD1 aligns across 9 bases. The CDR3 is 14 amino acids. Losses at the gene ends were 0 bases for V and 9 bases for J; bases not matched to a gene: 1. Germline CDR1 SGDLS, CDR2 YYNGEE. The CDR3 bases are TGTGCCAGCAGCGTAGTGGACAGGGGTTCACCCCTCCACTTT. Protein: CASSVVDRGSPLHF.

This sequence joins TRBV4-2 and TRBJ2-1; 10 bases fit TRBD2. Germline CDR1 LGHNA, CDR2 YNFKEQ. The V gene end was trimmed by 1 base and the J gene end by 2 bases; junction bases not matched to a gene: 11. The CDR3 sequence is 19 residues long. The CDR3 DNA sequence: TGTGCCAGCAGCCAAGGTAACCCTAGCGGGAGCCATCCCTACAATGAGCAGTTCTTC. It translates to CASSQGNPSGSHPYNEQFF.

This clone has only one observation. The J gene is TRBJ2-2, the V gene TRBV4-1; 8 bases fit TRBD2. Germline CDR1 MGHRA, CDR2 YSYEKL. Trimming removed 4 bases from V and 1 base from J; junction bases left unmatched: 5. This CDR3 is 16 amino acids long. The CDR3 spells CASSPNRGGNTGELFF. The CDR3 DNA is TGCGCCAGCAGCCCCAATCGGGGGGGGAACACCGGGGAGCTGTTTTTT.

This rearrangement joins TRBV19 to TRBJ2-2; 9 bases fit TRBD1. Losses at the gene ends were 3 bases for V and 4 bases for J; bases not matched to a gene: 9. CDR3 length: 17 amino acids. CDR1 LNHDA and CDR2 SQIVND come from the germline V gene (reference sequence). The CDR3 reads CASSIGQGPRTTGELFF. In DNA, the CDR3 is TGTGCCAGTAGTATTGGACAGGGGCCGCGAACCACCGGGGAGCTGTTTTTT.

V gene TRBV19 combines with J gene TRBJ2-5; TRBD2 might be the D (6 bases). The CDR3 has 13 residues. Germline CDR1 and CDR2: LNHDA and SQIVND (reference sequence). Trimming cost V 3 bases and J 5 bases, with 10 bases left between them. This CDR3 is CASSMTSYETQYF. As DNA, the CDR3 is TGTGCCAGTAGTATGACTAGTTATGAGACCCAGTACTTC. The full variable domain, completed using reference TRBV19 and TRBJ2-5, is DGGITQSPKYLFRKEGQNVTLSCEQNLNHDAMYWYRQDPGQGLRLIYYSQIVNDFQKGDIAEGYSVSREKKESFPLTVTSAQKNPTAFYLCASSMTSYETQYFGPGTRLLVL.

The rearrangement links TRBV30 to TRBJ1-6; D is unresolved. CDR3 size: 14 residues. The ends were cut back, 4 bases at V and 6 bases at J, with 13 bases in the middle. Germline CDR1 is GTSNPN and CDR2 is SVGIG (reference sequence). The CDR3 coding sequence is TGTGCCTGGAATTTTCGGACCTTTAATTCACCCCTCCACTTT. This gives the protein CAWNFRTFNSPLHF.

The chain uses TRBV7-2 and TRBJ2-5; D might be TRBD1 (5 bases). The CDR3 extends over 15 amino acids. Germline CDR1 and CDR2: SGHTA and FQGNSA. Trimming removed 3 bases from V and 6 bases from J, with 17 bases in between. The CDR3 DNA reads as TGTGCCAGCAGCTTCAGCCCGCAGGGTTTGAAGACCCAGTACTTC. The encoded protein is CASSFSPQGLKTQYF.

The genes are TRBV7-2 and TRBJ2-1; D is unclear. Germline V gene data show CDR1 as SGHTA and CDR2 as FQGNSA. V dropped 5 bases and J dropped 4 bases, with 9 bases sitting between them. This CDR3 has 13 amino acids. The CDR3 DNA sequence: TGTGCCAGCAGCCCTAGGGCATACAATGAGCAGTTCTTC. Translating it yields CASSPRAYNEQFF.

The chain uses TRBV27 and TRBJ2-1, with unresolved D. Germline V gene lookup returns CDR1 MNHEY and CDR2 SMNVEV (reference sequence). Trimming cost V 3 bases and J 4 bases, with 1 base left between them. The CDR3 is made up of 11 amino acids. The CDR3 protein is CASSFYNEQFF. In nucleotides, the CDR3 is TGTGCCAGCAGTTTTTACAATGAGCAGTTCTTC.

The chain employs TRBV6-2 or TRBV6-3 and TRBJ2-1; 8 bases are shared with TRBD2. The CDR3 loop spans 15 amino acids. V dropped 0 bases and J dropped 15; count of bases not matched to a gene: 13. The V gene's germline CDR1 is MNHEY and CDR2 SVGEGT. CDR3 sequence (DNA): TGTGCCAGCAGTTACTCGATAAAAAGCGGGAGAGGGGGGTTCTTC. Translated, it gives CASSYSIKSGRGGFF.

The chain combines TRBV5-1 with TRBJ2-2; D gene uncertain. The CDR3 is made up of 13 amino acids. Trimming shortened V by 3 bases and J by 1 base, and 4 bases separated the two germline ends. CDR1 is SGHRS and CDR2 is YFSETQ in the germline V gene. The CDR3 nucleotides are TGCGCCAGCAGCTCAATGAACACCGGGGAGCTGTTTTTT. This gives the protein CASSSMNTGELFF.

The V call is TRBV7-8, the J call TRBJ1-5; possible D gene TRBD1, 5 bases. The CDR3 has 16 residues. The germline CDR1 and CDR2 sequences are SGHVS and FQNEAQ. Trimming stripped 5 bases from V and 3 bases from J, with 17 bases between. The CDR3 sequence is CASSLREAGNNQPQHF. CDR3 in DNA: TGTGCCAGCAGCCTCAGAGAGGCAGGGAACAATCAGCCCCAGCATTTT.

The V and J genes are TRBV6-6 and TRBJ2-1, with D hard to call. In germline, CDR1 is MNHNY, CDR2 SVGAGI (reference sequence). This CDR3 spans 13 amino acids. Trimming removed 7 bases from V and 0 bases from J, with 7 bases in between. CDR3 loop: CASTSFSYNEQFF. CDR3 DNA: TGTGCCAGCACGAGCTTCTCCTACAATGAGCAGTTCTTC.

The CDR3 nucleotides are TGTGCCACCAGTGACACAACAGGTGGGAACACTGAAGCTTTCTTT. This codes for CATSDTTGGNTEAFF. The genes are TRBV24-1 and TRBJ1-1, with D maybe TRBD1 (5 bases). Germline V gives CDR1 KGHDR, CDR2 SFDVKD. The germline V and J ends were trimmed by 4 bases and 1 base, with 12 bases remaining between them. This CDR3 region has 15 residues.